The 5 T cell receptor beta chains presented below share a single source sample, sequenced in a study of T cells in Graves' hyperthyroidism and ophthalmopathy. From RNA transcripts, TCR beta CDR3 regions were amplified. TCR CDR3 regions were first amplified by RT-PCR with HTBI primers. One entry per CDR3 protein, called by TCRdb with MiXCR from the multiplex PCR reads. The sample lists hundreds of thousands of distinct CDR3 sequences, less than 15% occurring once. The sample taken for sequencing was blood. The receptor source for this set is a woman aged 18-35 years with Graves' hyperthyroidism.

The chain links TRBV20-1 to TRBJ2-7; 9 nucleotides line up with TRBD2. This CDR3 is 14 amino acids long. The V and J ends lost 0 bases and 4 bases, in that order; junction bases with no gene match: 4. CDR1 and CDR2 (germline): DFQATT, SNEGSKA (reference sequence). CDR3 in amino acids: CSARELAGLYEQYF. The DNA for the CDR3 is TGCAGTGCTAGAGAACTAGCGGGCCTATACGAGCAGTACTTC.

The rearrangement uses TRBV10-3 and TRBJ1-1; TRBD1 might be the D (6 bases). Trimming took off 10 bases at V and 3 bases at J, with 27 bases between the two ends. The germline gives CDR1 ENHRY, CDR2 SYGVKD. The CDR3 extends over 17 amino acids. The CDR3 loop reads CATSPGGVREGDTEAFF. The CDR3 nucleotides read TGTGCCACCAGCCCGGGGGGGGTGAGGGAGGGGGACACTGAAGCTTTCTTT.

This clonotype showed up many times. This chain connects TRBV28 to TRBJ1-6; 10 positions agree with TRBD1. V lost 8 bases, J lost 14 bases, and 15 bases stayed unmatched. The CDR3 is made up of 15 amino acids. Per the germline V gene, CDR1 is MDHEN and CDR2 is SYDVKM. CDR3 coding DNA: TGTGCCAGCCGCTCGACAGGGGGCAACCGAAAATCCCTCCACTTT. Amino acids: CASRSTGGNRKSLHF.

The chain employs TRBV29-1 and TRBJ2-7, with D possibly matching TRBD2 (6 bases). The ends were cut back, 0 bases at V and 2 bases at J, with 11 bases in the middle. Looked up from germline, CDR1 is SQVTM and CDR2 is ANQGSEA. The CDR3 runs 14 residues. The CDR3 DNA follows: TGCAGCGTTGAAGATCAGGAGGGACCCTACGAGCAGTACTTC. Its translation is CSVEDQEGPYEQYF.

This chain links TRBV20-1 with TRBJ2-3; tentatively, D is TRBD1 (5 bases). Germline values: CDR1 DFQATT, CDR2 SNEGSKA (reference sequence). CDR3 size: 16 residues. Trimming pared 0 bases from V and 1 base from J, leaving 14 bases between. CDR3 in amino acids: CSARDPRVSGTDTQYF. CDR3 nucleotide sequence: TGCAGTGCTAGAGACCCCAGGGTATCTGGCACAGATACGCAGTATTTT.